Below are 13 T cell receptor beta chains sequenced from a single sample in a study of blood T cell repertoires in COVID-19. Data came from immunoSEQ multiplex PCR; TCRdb stores just in-frame clones and leaves some out. Of 180,000 or so clones in the sample, 86% were seen once. Input material: peripheral blood. All receptors come from a man aged 18-30 years with acute or convalescent COVID-19.

The chain links TRBV11-2 to TRBJ1-3; TRBD1 is a possible D gene (5 bases). Germline CDR1 is SGHAT and CDR2 is FQNNGV. Trimming shortened V by 5 bases and J by 2 bases, and 10 bases separated the two germline ends. CDR3 size: 14 residues. The CDR3 reads CASSPGGAGNTIYF. The CDR3 DNA reads as TGTGCCAGCAGCCCCGGGGGAGCTGGAAACACCATATATTTT.

The gene calls are TRBV5-4 and TRBJ2-3; 7 bases align to TRBD1. V lost 1 base, J lost 9 bases, and 2 bases stayed unmatched. The CDR3 contains 12 residues. The V gene's germline CDR1 is SGHNT and CDR2 YYREEE (reference sequence). The CDR3 spells CASSLQGDTQYF. The CDR3 DNA reads as TGTGCCAGCAGCTTGCAGGGGGACACGCAGTATTTT.

This chain connects TRBV5-1 to TRBJ1-3; no clear D. This CDR3 comprises 14 residues. Trimming cost V 2 bases and J 4 bases, with 10 bases left between them. Germline assignment: CDR1 SGHRS and CDR2 YFSETQ. The CDR3 spells CASSFSGSGNTIYF. CDR3 bases: TGCGCCAGCAGCTTCTCCGGGTCCGGAAACACCATATATTTT.

The chain carries TRBV7-2 and TRBJ1-2, with TRBD1 identical over 10 bases. This CDR3 spans 14 amino acids. V dropped 4 bases and J dropped 6; count of bases not matched to a gene: 5. Per the germline V gene, CDR1 is SGHTA and CDR2 is FQGNSA. The CDR3: CASSSRQGADGYTF. The CDR3 region has the DNA TGTGCCAGCAGCTCGCGACAGGGGGCAGATGGCTACACCTTC.

This chain links TRBV30 with TRBJ2-7; D ambiguous. The V end lost 3 bases, the J end lost 5 bases, and 8 bases lay between the germline ends. The CDR3 contains 11 residues. The germline V gene has CDR1 GTSNPN and CDR2 SVGIG (reference sequence). Here the CDR3 reads CAWSELHEQYF. DNA of the CDR3: TGTGCCTGGAGCGAACTCCACGAGCAGTACTTC.

The chain couples TRBV5-1 to TRBJ1-1, with 10 bases that match TRBD1. V lost 0 bases, J lost 4 bases, and 6 bases stayed unmatched. The CDR3 length is 16 residues. CDR1 is SGHRS and CDR2 is YFSETQ in the germline V gene. CDR3 sequence: CASSLARQGASTEAFF. In DNA, the CDR3 is TGCGCCAGCAGCTTGGCCCGACAGGGGGCGAGCACTGAAGCTTTCTTT.

This chain connects TRBV5-1 to TRBJ2-5, with D maybe TRBD2 (5 bases). V lost 4 bases, J lost 5 bases, and 18 bases lay in between. The CDR3 loop spans 15 amino acids. The germline V gene encodes CDR1 SGHRS and CDR2 YFSETQ. CDR3 coding DNA: TGCGCCAGCAGCCCCGTAGGCGAGAGGACTGAGACCCAGTACTTC. This translates into CASSPVGERTETQYF.

The V and J genes are TRBV7-9 and TRBJ2-7, with 11 positions matching TRBD1. CDR1 and CDR2 from the germline V gene are SEHNR and FQNEAQ (reference sequence). The V segment lost 5 bases and the J segment 12 bases; nucleotides outside the gene matches: 6. This CDR3 spans 12 amino acids. This CDR3 reads CASSPDRGPPYV. For the CDR3, the DNA is TGTGCCAGCAGCCCGGACAGGGGGCCACCGTACGTC.

The rearrangement uses TRBV6-5 and TRBJ1-2; D is possibly TRBD1 (6 bases). CDR1 MNHEY and CDR2 SVGAGI come from the germline V gene. The V end was cut by 6 bases, the J end by 14 bases, with 16 bases between. The CDR3 contains 11 residues. Here the CDR3 reads CASSRTGTTTF. The CDR3 coding sequence is TGTGCCAGCAGCCGAACCGGGACAACGACCTTC.

The chain is built from TRBV30 and TRBJ1-1, with TRBD1 identical over 9 bases. Trimming at V came to 1 base and at J to 7 bases, leaving 4 bases not matched to a gene. Germline V gene sequence: CDR1 GTSNPN, CDR2 SVGIG (reference sequence). The CDR3 extends over 13 amino acids. CDR3 DNA sequence: TGTGCCTGGAGTGGGGGACAGGGCATTGAAGCTTTCTTT. Protein: CAWSGGQGIEAFF.

The genes are TRBV4-1 and TRBJ2-1; the match to TRBD2 covers 8 bases. V gave up 3 bases and J gave up 0 bases; unmatched junction bases: 4. The CDR3 runs 16 residues. Germline CDR1 is MGHRA and CDR2 is YSYEKL. The CDR3 DNA sequence: TGCGCCAGCAGCCACGAGGGACTAGACTCCTACAATGAGCAGTTCTTC. This encodes CASSHEGLDSYNEQFF.

V is TRBV1 and J is TRBJ2-2; TRBD2, the table's D call, was not compared with the DNA. TRBV1 corresponds to a pseudogene. CDR3 length equals 20 residues. The CDR3 sequence: CTSSHDTGTSGGAVPGELFF. CDR3 in DNA: TGCACCAGCAGCCATGATACCGGGACTAGCGGGGGGGCAGTTCCCGGGGAGCTGTTTTTT.

The chain uses TRBV28 and TRBJ1-4, with 7 nucleotides matching TRBD1. Trimming took 2 bases from V and 5 from J; bases not matched to a gene: 5. The V gene's germline CDR1 is MDHEN and CDR2 SYDVKM. The CDR3 is 15 residues long. The CDR3 region is CASSLGDRVNEKLFF. CDR3 DNA sequence: TGTGCCAGCAGTTTAGGAGACAGGGTAAATGAAAAACTGTTTTTT.